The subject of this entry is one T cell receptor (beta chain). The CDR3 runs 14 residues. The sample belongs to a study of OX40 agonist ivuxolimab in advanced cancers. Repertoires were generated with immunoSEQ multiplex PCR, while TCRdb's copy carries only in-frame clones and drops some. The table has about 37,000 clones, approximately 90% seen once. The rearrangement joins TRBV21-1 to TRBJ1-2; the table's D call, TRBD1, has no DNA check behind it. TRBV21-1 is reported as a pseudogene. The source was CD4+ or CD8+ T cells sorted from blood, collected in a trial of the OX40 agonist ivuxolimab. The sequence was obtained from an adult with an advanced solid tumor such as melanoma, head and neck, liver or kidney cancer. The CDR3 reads CASTRQGAGYGYTF. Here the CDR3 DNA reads TGTGCCAGCACCCGACAGGGGGCCGGCTATGGCTACACCTTC.